The 30 T cell receptor beta chains presented below share a single source sample, sequenced in a study of shared clonotypes between healthy human individuals. Clones were read by immunoSEQ multiplex PCR, and TCRdb kept only the in-frame ones, dropping some. The sample shows about 600,000 clones, about 97% of them seen only once. Sequencing was done on a sample of naive CD4+ T cells sorted from blood. The sample's subset: CD45RA+ positively selected. The receptor set was obtained from a woman in her 30s in good health.

The CDR3 coding sequence is TGTGCCAGCAGTTACTGGGGGACTAGCGGCACAGATACGCAGTATTTT. It specifies CASSYWGTSGTDTQYF. The chain employs TRBV6-5 and TRBJ2-3; TRBD2 matches at 10 bases. The J segment lost 1 base and the V segment lost 1 base, leaving 2 bases of the junction unmatched. This CDR3 has 16 residues. Germline lookup yields CDR1 MNHEY and CDR2 SVGAGI.

The chain uses TRBV28 and TRBJ2-7; D is ambiguous. Trimming shortened V by 8 bases and J by 2 bases, and 10 bases separated the two germline ends. This CDR3 comprises 12 residues. From germline, CDR1 is MDHEN and CDR2 SYDVKM. CDR3 sequence (DNA): TGTGCCAGCTACGGAGAGCCCTACGAGCAGTACTTC. It yields the protein CASYGEPYEQYF.

This rearrangement joins TRBV5-1 to TRBJ2-5; D is perhaps TRBD1 or TRBD2 (6 bases each). This CDR3 contains 16 residues. With 5 bases removed from V and 5 bases from J, the gap between germline ends came to 22 bases. Germline CDR1 is SGHRS and CDR2 is YFSETQ. The CDR3, as DNA: TGCGCCAGCAGTTCGATATCTAGGGGGGCGCGGGAGACCCAGTACTTC. It yields the protein CASSSISRGARETQYF.

This chain links TRBV19 with TRBJ2-1; 7 bases are shared with TRBD1. This CDR3 spans 15 amino acids. V lost 6 bases and J lost 12; bases outside the gene matches: 17. Germline V gene data show CDR1 as LNHDA and CDR2 as SQIVND (reference sequence). The CDR3 spells CASRTGTVGGMGQFF. CDR3 DNA: TGTGCCAGTAGGACCGGGACAGTAGGAGGAATGGGGCAGTTCTTC.

The J gene is TRBJ1-2, the V gene TRBV2; 8 nucleotides line up with TRBD1. CDR1 and CDR2 (germline): SNHLY, FYNNEI. Trimming cost V 7 bases and J 7 bases; bases outside gene matches: 8. The CDR3 has 13 residues. Here the CDR3 reads CASTWTGWFGYTF. The CDR3 DNA is TGTGCCAGCACCTGGACAGGGTGGTTTGGCTACACCTTC.

The rearrangement links TRBV2 to TRBJ1-5; maybe TRBD1 (6 bases). V was pared by 2 bases and J by 3 bases, with 20 bases between. Germline CDR1 and CDR2: SNHLY and FYNNEI. The CDR3 sequence is 18 residues long. CDR3 sequence reads: CASSESSLRQVFNQPQHF. The CDR3 DNA sequence: TGTGCCAGCAGTGAATCCTCGCTACGACAGGTTTTCAATCAGCCCCAGCATTTT.

J is TRBJ1-1 and V is TRBV5-8; D is possibly TRBD1 (5 bases). Germline V gene sequence: CDR1 SGHTS, CDR2 YDEGEE. V was pared by 0 bases and J by 8 bases, with 11 bases between. This CDR3 is 13 amino acids long. Here the CDR3 reads CASSLGRAREAFF. The CDR3 region has the DNA TGTGCCAGCAGCTTGGGCAGGGCTAGGGAAGCTTTCTTT.

The chain recombines TRBV7-8 with TRBJ1-4; D gene unclear. The V gene's germline CDR1 is SGHVS and CDR2 FQNEAQ. V was trimmed by 0 bases and J by 8 bases, leaving 16 bases between them. The CDR3 covers 16 residues. CDR3 residues: CASSLAFLGFVEKLFF. DNA for the CDR3: TGTGCCAGCAGCTTAGCTTTTTTGGGGTTTGTGGAAAAACTGTTTTTT.

The V and J genes are TRBV5-1 and TRBJ2-2; TRBD2 matches 11 bases. Germline values: CDR1 SGHRS, CDR2 YFSETQ. This CDR3 spans 17 amino acids. V dropped 0 bases and J dropped 5; count of bases not matched to a gene: 6. CDR3 sequence reads: CASSLALAGGLTGELFF. The CDR3 nucleotides are TGCGCCAGCAGCTTGGCCCTAGCGGGGGGATTGACCGGGGAGCTGTTTTTT.

J is TRBJ2-3 and V is TRBV10-2; 9 positions match TRBD2. V was pared by 5 bases and J by 6 bases, with 6 bases of the junction left unmatched. Germline V lookup: CDR1 WSHSY, CDR2 SAAADI. The CDR3 has 14 residues. CDR3 residues: CASSLAGVPDTQYF. CDR3 coding DNA: TGCGCCAGCAGTTTAGCGGGAGTTCCTGATACGCAGTATTTT.

This chain connects TRBV10-3 to TRBJ1-3; D may be TRBD1 (5 bases). The CDR3 spans 15 residues. V lost 2 bases and J 0 bases, leaving 8 bases between the germline ends. The germline CDR1 and CDR2 sequences are ENHRY and SYGVKD. The CDR3 bases are TGTGCCATCAGTGAGGGGGACCGCTCTGGAAACACCATATATTTT. It yields the protein CAISEGDRSGNTIYF.

This clone was counted a single time. The genes are TRBV11-2 and TRBJ2-4; perhaps TRBD1 as D (5 bases). The V end lost 1 base, the J end lost 0 bases, and 13 bases lay between the germline ends. Germline V gene sequence: CDR1 SGHAT, CDR2 FQNNGV. The CDR3 length is 17 residues. CDR3 region: CASSLARGAPAKNIQYF. The CDR3 DNA is TGTGCCAGCAGCTTAGCTAGGGGCGCACCAGCCAAAAACATTCAGTACTTC. The full variable domain, completed using reference TRBV11-2 and TRBJ2-4, is EAGVAQSPRYKIIEKRQSVAFWCNPISGHATLYWYQQILGQGPKLLIQFQNNGVVDDSQLPKDRFSAERLKGVDSTLKIQPAKLEDSAVYLCASSLARGAPAKNIQYFGAGTRLSVL.

The CDR3 sequence: CASSLAGVAYEQYF. Written as DNA, the CDR3 is TGTGCCAGCAGTTTAGCGGGCGTAGCCTACGAGCAGTACTTC. This sequence joins TRBV28 and TRBJ2-7, with a weak D call TRBD2 (5 bases). Trimming cost V 2 bases and J 2 bases, with 10 bases left between them. The CDR3 is 14 amino acids. From germline, CDR1 is MDHEN and CDR2 SYDVKM.

The chain is built from TRBV7-3 and TRBJ2-2, with 7 bases aligning to TRBD2. In germline, CDR1 is SGHTA, CDR2 FQGTGA. V was pared by 4 bases and J by 11 bases, with 10 bases of the junction left unmatched. The CDR3 length is 14 residues. CDR3 sequence reads: CASSSGGGPGELFF. In DNA form, the CDR3 reads TGTGCCAGCAGCTCTGGCGGGGGTCCGGGTGAGCTGTTTTTT.

The rearrangement joins TRBV6-1 to TRBJ1-1, with D hard to call. This CDR3 comprises 13 residues. Germline V gives CDR1 MNHNS, CDR2 SASEGT. With 2 bases removed from V and 5 bases from J, the gap between germline ends came to 9 bases. The CDR3 is CASSEMRVTEAFF. CDR3 bases: TGTGCCAGCAGTGAAATGAGGGTTACTGAAGCTTTCTTT.

The chain uses TRBV11-2 and TRBJ2-6; 7 bases are shared with TRBD2. Germline V gives CDR1 SGHAT, CDR2 FQNNGV. V lost 5 bases and J lost 2; bases outside the gene matches: 12. The length of the CDR3 is 18 residues. The CDR3 DNA reads TGTGCCAGCAGCCGTCGGGGAGGGAGCAAAGCTGGGGCCAACGTCCTGACTTTC. This encodes CASSRRGGSKAGANVLTF.

This chain uses TRBV2 with TRBJ2-7; no clear D gene. This CDR3 comprises 13 residues. CDR1 and CDR2 from the germline V gene are SNHLY and FYNNEI. V gave up 4 bases and J gave up 6 bases, with 13 bases separating them. CDR3 sequence: CASSADAVLEQYF. The CDR3 DNA is TGTGCCAGCAGTGCGGATGCAGTTCTCGAGCAGTACTTC.

The chain uses TRBV5-1 and TRBJ2-7; 11 bases fit TRBD2. CDR1 is SGHRS and CDR2 is YFSETQ in the germline V gene. The CDR3 is made up of 14 amino acids. Germline trimming cut 4 bases from V and 7 bases from J; bases unmatched to any gene: 7. CDR3 in amino acids: CASSGTSGRGEQYF. CDR3 nucleotides: TGCGCCAGCAGCGGAACTAGCGGGAGAGGTGAGCAGTACTTC.

This sequence joins TRBV28 and TRBJ1-4; weak D call: TRBD1 (6 bases). The CDR3 length is 15 residues. Germline assignment: CDR1 MDHEN and CDR2 SYDVKM. V was shortened by 3 bases and J by 3 bases, with 11 bases between the two germline ends. The DNA of the CDR3 is TGTGCCAGCAGTTTGGGGCAGGGGCCTAATGAAAAACTGTTTTTT. Residues: CASSLGQGPNEKLFF.

This chain uses TRBV4-1 with TRBJ1-3; 9 bases agree with TRBD1. CDR1 MGHRA and CDR2 YSYEKL come from the germline V gene. The CDR3 covers 16 residues. The trim removed 0 bases at V and 0 bases at J, leaving 0 bases unmatched. In nucleotides, the CDR3 is TGCGCCAGCAGCCAAGAGACAGGGGGCTCTGGAAACACCATATATTTT. It specifies CASSQETGGSGNTIYF.

The rearrangement uses TRBV6-5 and TRBJ2-2, with D unresolved. From germline, CDR1 is MNHEY and CDR2 SVGAGI. Trimming cost V 6 bases and J 6 bases, with 14 bases left between them. The CDR3 spans 14 residues. The CDR3, as DNA: TGTGCCAGCAGGGGCGGAAAGTGGTCCGGGGAGCTGTTTTTT. This codes for CASRGGKWSGELFF.

The V gene is TRBV5-6, the J gene TRBJ2-7; no clear D gene. The germline V gene encodes CDR1 SGHDT and CDR2 YYEEEE. This CDR3 is built from 13 residues. Trimming left V 1 base short and J 2 bases short, with 7 bases between. CDR3 in DNA: TGTGCCAGCAGCTTGAGTACAGCCTACGAGCAGTACTTC. This encodes CASSLSTAYEQYF.

The chain joins TRBV5-1 to TRBJ2-3; 9 nucleotides align to TRBD2. The CDR3 length is 17 residues. V trimming: 0 bases; J trimming: 0 bases; junction bases outside the gene matches: 5. Germline lookup yields CDR1 SGHRS and CDR2 YFSETQ. This CDR3 reads CASSLALAGPSTDTQYF. CDR3 sequence (DNA): TGCGCCAGCAGCTTGGCCCTAGCGGGACCTAGCACAGATACGCAGTATTTT. Filled out from reference TRBV5-1 and TRBJ2-3, the complete variable domain reads KAGVTQTPRYLIKTRGQQVTLSCSPISGHRSVSWYQQTPGQGLQFLFEYFSETQRNKGNFPGRFSGRQFSNSRSEMNVSTLELGDSALYLCASSLALAGPSTDTQYFGPGTRLTVL.

V is TRBV9 and J is TRBJ2-1; D unresolved. The CDR3 totals 14 residues. With 4 bases removed from V and 4 bases from J, the gap between germline ends came to 12 bases. Per the germline V gene, CDR1 is SGDLS and CDR2 is YYNGEE. DNA for the CDR3: TGTGCCAGCAGCCAAGAGGCAGCGTACAATGAGCAGTTCTTC. This encodes CASSQEAAYNEQFF.

The chain links TRBV7-8 to TRBJ2-5; 9 bases line up with TRBD2. The germline V gene encodes CDR1 SGHVS and CDR2 FQNEAQ. The V and J ends lost 2 bases and 5 bases, in that order; junction bases with no gene match: 15. The CDR3 is 18 residues long. In DNA form, the CDR3 reads TGTGCCAGCAGCTTAATAGTTGGGGGCGGGAGGGCCCGGGAGACCCAGTACTTC. As protein: CASSLIVGGGRARETQYF.

This clone showed up just a few times. Here the CDR3 reads CASSRQGGYEQYF. The CDR3 region has the DNA TGTGCCAGCAGCCGGCAGGGCGGCTACGAGCAGTACTTC. The V and J genes are TRBV5-8 and TRBJ2-7; possible D gene TRBD1, 5 bases. With 4 bases removed from V and 3 bases from J, the gap between germline ends came to 11 bases. CDR3 length: 13 residues. Germline values: CDR1 SGHTS, CDR2 YDEGEE.

The V call is TRBV10-3, the J call TRBJ2-7; weak D call: TRBD2 (6 bases). Deletions cut 9 bases from V and 5 bases from J, with 14 bases between. CDR3 size: 12 residues. The germline V gene has CDR1 ENHRY and CDR2 SYGVKD. This CDR3 reads CAIRRRDDEQYF. The DNA for the CDR3 is TGTGCCATTAGGAGGAGGGACGACGAGCAGTACTTC.

The rearrangement uses TRBV4-1 and TRBJ2-7, with D possibly TRBD2 on 5 matching bases. CDR3 size: 14 residues. In germline, CDR1 is MGHRA, CDR2 YSYEKL. Trimming cost V 4 bases and J 10 bases, with 20 bases left between them. DNA for the CDR3: TGCGCCAGCAGCCTCCAAGGCGGGTCGAAGGCTCAGTACTTC. It codes for CASSLQGGSKAQYF.

This clone has just one count. The rearrangement links TRBV28 to TRBJ1-2, with 10 nucleotides matching TRBD1. The CDR3 is made up of 16 amino acids. V dropped 4 bases and J dropped 5; count of bases not matched to a gene: 10. CDR1 is MDHEN, CDR2 SYDVKM, per germline. CDR3 amino acids: CASSSQTGGALYGYTF. The CDR3 DNA reads as TGTGCCAGCAGTTCCCAGACAGGGGGCGCCTTGTATGGCTACACCTTC.

The rearrangement links TRBV5-6 to TRBJ1-2; 9 bases line up with TRBD1. This CDR3 comprises 14 residues. Germline V gene sequence: CDR1 SGHDT, CDR2 YYEEEE. The junction had 6 bases not matched to a gene; V was cut back by 4 bases and J by 5 bases. The CDR3 DNA reads TGTGCCAGCAGCCCGGACAGGGGAGGGTATGGCTACACCTTC. This encodes CASSPDRGGYGYTF.